The rows below give T cell receptor beta chains drawn from one sample of a study of T cell repertoires in cytomegalovirus infection. TCRdb re-called the reads through MiXCR, storing one row per CDR3 protein. The table has a few hundred thousand distinct CDR3 sequences, roughly 34% seen once. Antigens of these TCRs are unknown. Sequences were derived from cultured PBMCs, sampled from culture after CMV antigen stimulation. All receptors derive from a human donor in good health (CMV status not recorded). Some clones in this sample may be carry-over from other donors' samples. The CDR3 runs from the conserved cysteine through the conserved F or W. D genes are given only for firm matches. Clone size is stated in some rows and not others, as once, few, many or a class when expanded.

size,D,J,V,CDR3,DNA
few,TRBD2,TRBJ2-5,TRBV6-5,CASSYFSSGRQETQYF,TGTGCCAGCAGTTACTTTTCTAGCGGGAGACAAGAGACCCAGTACTTC
.,.,TRBJ1-5,TRBV29-1,CSVAYGVGPQHF,TGCAGCGTTGCTTACGGAGTGGGGCCCCAGCATTTT
.,TRBD1,TRBJ1-5,TRBV5-6,CASSLAVGTGNQPQHF,TGTGCCAGCAGCTTGGCCGTCGGGACAGGGAATCAGCCCCAGCATTTT
.,TRBD2,TRBJ2-3,TRBV6-1,CASSFGRANTDTQYF,TGTGCCAGCAGTTTCGGGAGGGCAAACACAGATACGCAGTATTTT
once,.,TRBJ2-7,TRBV29-1,CSVDRGVGEQYF,TGCAGCGTTGACAGGGGCGTGGGGGAGCAGTACTTC
.,.,TRBJ2-1,TRBV19,CASSIGQYNEQFF,TGTGCCAGTAGTATTGGACAGTACAATGAGCAGTTCTTC
few,.,TRBJ2-3,TRBV6-5,CASSYSAGPLTDTQYF,TGTGCCAGCAGTTACTCGGCGGGACCCCTCACAGATACGCAGTATTTT
.,.,TRBJ2-3,TRBV7-8,CASSLVRSTDTQYF,TGTGCCAGCAGCTTAGTTCGGAGCACAGATACGCAGTATTTT
.,TRBD1,TRBJ2-3,TRBV12-3/TRBV12-4,CASSSRDRPSTDTQYF,TGTGCCAGCAGCAGCCGGGACAGACCTAGCACAGATACGCAGTATTTT
.,.,TRBJ2-1,TRBV20-1,CSARNPHAQGSYNEQFF,TGCAGTGCTAGAAACCCCCATGCTCAAGGCTCCTACAATGAGCAGTTCTTC
few,TRBD2,TRBJ2-7,TRBV19,CASSYSSGFSYEQYF,TGTGCCAGTAGTTACTCTAGCGGATTCTCCTACGAGCAGTACTTC
many,TRBD2,TRBJ2-7,TRBV5-4,CASSLKLAGHYEQYF,TGTGCCAGCAGCTTGAAACTAGCGGGCCACTACGAGCAGTACTTC
.,.,TRBJ1-1,TRBV6-8,CASSYSAGPGYSTEAFF,TGTGCCAGCAGTTACTCGGCGGGACCCGGTTATAGCACTGAAGCTTTCTTT
few,TRBD1,TRBJ2-2,TRBV30,CAWSVRTGASGELFF,TGTGCCTGGAGTGTAAGGACAGGGGCGTCCGGGGAGCTGTTTTTT
.,TRBD1,TRBJ1-4,TRBV29-1,CSVRGDREKLFF,TGCAGCGTGAGAGGGGACAGGGAAAAACTGTTTTTT
.,.,TRBJ2-7,TRBV6-8,CASNQGTVSYEQYF,TGTGCCAGCAACCAAGGGACGGTCTCCTACGAGCAGTACTTC
.,.,TRBJ2-3,TRBV30,CAWLAGSTDTQYF,TGTGCCTGGCTGGCGGGAAGCACAGATACGCAGTATTTT
.,TRBD2,TRBJ2-5,TRBV7-2,CASSQGTSGISGETQYF,TGTGCCAGCAGCCAGGGGACTAGCGGGATCTCGGGAGAGACCCAGTACTTC
.,.,TRBJ1-2,TRBV5-1,CASSLEVAGIVYTF,TGCGCCAGCAGCTTGGAAGTTGCAGGGATAGTCTACACCTTC
.,.,TRBJ2-1,TRBV7-2,CASSLVPGYNEQFF,TGTGCCAGCAGCTTAGTTCCGGGTTACAATGAGCAGTTCTTC
.,.,TRBJ2-1,TRBV7-2,CASSAGAGNEQFF,TGTGCCAGCAGCGCCGGGGCTGGCAATGAGCAGTTCTTC
.,TRBD2,TRBJ2-3,TRBV15,CATSRGVSGRGYEQYF,TGTGCCACCAGCAGAGGGGTCAGCGGGAGAGGGTATGAGCAGTATTTT
.,.,TRBJ2-1,TRBV7-2,CASSLWVSGEQFF,TGTGCCAGCAGCTTATGGGTTTCGGGCGAGCAGTTCTTC
.,.,TRBJ2-2,TRBV2,CASMDGSELFF,TGTGCCAGCATGGACGGTTCGGAGCTGTTTTTT
once,TRBD2,TRBJ2-1,TRBV15,CATSSLSGSTYNEQFF,TGTGCCACCAGCTCACTTAGCGGGAGTACCTACAATGAGCAGTTCTTC
few,.,TRBJ2-3,TRBV7-2,CASSLEPPGAVVDTQYF,TGTGCCAGCAGCTTAGAGCCCCCGGGGGCTGTCGTAGATACGCAGTATTTT
.,.,TRBJ2-7,TRBV7-2,CASSSRGYSYEQYF,TGTGCCAGCAGCTCCCGAGGGTACTCCTACGAGCAGTACTTC
.,TRBD1,TRBJ1-1,TRBV11-2,CASSLSFLRTGQRNTEAFF,TGTGCCAGCAGCTTAAGTTTCCTAAGAACGGGACAGAGGAACACTGAAGCTTTCTTT
many,.,TRBJ2-2,TRBV7-2,CASSFRVTGELFF,TGTGCCAGCAGCTTCAGGGTTACCGGGGAGCTGTTTTTT
.,TRBD2,TRBJ2-1,TRBV25-1,CASRQQGSGVSYNEQFF,TGTGCCAGCAGACAACAAGGTAGCGGGGTCTCCTACAATGAGCAGTTCTTC
.,TRBD2,TRBJ2-3,TRBV18,CASSPGLAGDDTQYF,TGTGCCAGCTCACCTGGGCTAGCGGGAGATGATACGCAGTATTTT
.,TRBD1,TRBJ2-3,TRBV5-4,CASGDRGREVDTQYF,TGTGCCAGCGGGGACAGGGGGCGCGAAGTGGATACGCAGTATTTT
many,.,TRBJ2-7,TRBV6-2/TRBV6-3,CASSPTELRHYEQYF,TGTGCCAGCAGTCCTACAGAGTTAAGACACTACGAGCAGTACTTC
.,TRBD1,TRBJ2-1,TRBV2,CATYEGQGAIEQFF,TGTGCCACCTACGAGGGGCAGGGGGCAATTGAGCAGTTCTTC
.,.,TRBJ1-1,TRBV6-6,CASSTTLYTEAFF,TGTGCCAGCTCAACGACCTTGTACACTGAAGCTTTCTTT
.,TRBD2,TRBJ2-5,TRBV20-1,CSATLAVQETQYF,TGCAGTGCCACACTAGCGGTCCAAGAGACCCAGTACTTC
.,.,TRBJ2-5,TRBV7-9,CASSLIRETQYF,TGTGCCAGCAGCTTAATACGGGAGACCCAGTACTTC
.,.,TRBJ2-2,TRBV12-5,CASGLVLLGLQHTGELFF,TGTGCTAGTGGTTTGGTACTTTTAGGTCTCCAACACACCGGGGAGCTGTTTTTT
.,TRBD1,TRBJ1-4,TRBV5-1,CASSFQQGSEKLFF,TGCGCCAGCAGCTTTCAACAGGGGAGCGAAAAACTGTTTTTT
.,TRBD2,TRBJ2-1,TRBV27,CGSRHRAGGHFNNEQFF,TGTGGCAGCAGGCACCGAGCGGGAGGGCATTTCAACAATGAGCAGTTCTTC
.,.,TRBJ2-5,TRBV7-2,CASSLYSQETQYF,TGTGCCAGCAGCTTATACAGCCAAGAGACCCAGTACTTC
.,TRBD2,TRBJ2-7,TRBV7-3,CASSPVLAGGPGEQYF,TGTGCCAGCAGCCCCGTACTAGCGGGAGGGCCTGGCGAGCAGTACTTC
.,.,TRBJ1-3,TRBV29-1,CSVDSSGNTIYF,TGCAGCGTAGACAGTTCTGGAAACACCATATATTTT
.,.,TRBJ1-4,TRBV7-8,CASSLGLGKLFF,TGTGCCAGCAGCTTAGGTCTTGGTAAACTGTTTTTT